This record concerns one T cell receptor beta chain sequence. Its antigen is as yet unknown. The CDR3 has 11 residues. V was pared by 5 bases and J by 1 base, with 5 bases between. Germline lookup yields CDR1 GTSNPN and CDR2 SVGIG (reference sequence). The sample is drawn from a study of vaccination effects on CD4 cells after COVID-19. At the level of the study: Pre-vaccine samples were drawn 16 days and one week before the first dose.

Isolating CD4+ T cells followed more than 9 days of culture. Measured with immunoSEQ multiplex PCR; TCRdb has only the in-frame clones, and not every one. In the table there are tens of thousands of clones, 60% to 85% of which are singletons. Whole-study findings and limits: Long after vaccination, the clones induced by infection and by vaccine shrank markedly in size.

The sequence was collected from a human donor who had a prior SARS-CoV-2 infection. Source: CD4+ T cells from PBMCs cultured without peptide, taken before COVID-19 vaccination. The V gene is TRBV30, the J gene TRBJ1-1, with D hard to call. CDR3 DNA sequence: TGTGCCTGGCAGCCGAACACTGAAGCTTTCTTT. Translation: CAWQPNTEAFF.